These T cell receptor beta chains were read from a single sample in a study of blood T cell repertoires in COVID-19. Method: immunoSEQ multiplex PCR; TCRdb's copy keeps in-frame clones and lacks some. The data show about 200,000 clones, around nine tenths seen once. The sequenced sample was peripheral blood. The receptors were sampled from a man in his fifties or sixties with COVID-19, enrolled during active disease. CDR3s include the opening cysteine and the closing phenylalanine or tryptophan. A D gene is named only where the DNA matches it firmly. Size values are once, few and many counts, or a class for expanded clones, and some rows have none.

cdr3_aa cdr3_nt v_call d_call clone_size j_call
CASSLSGLGGRLGTEAFF TGTGCCAGCAGCTTAAGCGGTTTAGGGGGACGCCTGGGAACTGAAGCTTTCTTT TRBV7-3 NA NA TRBJ1-1
CASSIPAGVGEQYF TGTGCCAGTAGTATACCTGCCGGGGTCGGGGAGCAGTACTTC TRBV19 NA NA TRBJ2-7
CASSANYYEQYF TGTGCCAGCAGCGCCAACTACTACGAGCAGTACTTC TRBV3-1/TRBV3-2 NA NA TRBJ2-7
CASRLAHTGSEKLFF TGTGCAAGTCGCTTAGCGCACACAGGAAGCGAAAAACTGTTTTTT TRBV12-2 NA NA TRBJ1-4
CASSWQGIGELFF TGTGCCAGCAGTTGGCAGGGTATCGGGGAGCTGTTTTTT TRBV27 NA few TRBJ2-2
CASSYIAGGPYQETQYF TGTGCCAGCAGTTATATAGCGGGAGGCCCGTACCAAGAGACCCAGTACTTC TRBV2 TRBD2 NA TRBJ2-5
CASSQVVVGELFF TGTGCCAGCAGCCAAGTAGTAGTCGGGGAGCTGTTTTTT TRBV3-1/TRBV3-2 NA NA TRBJ2-2
CASSPGLNNEQFF TGTGCCAGCAGTCCGGGACTCAACAATGAGCAGTTCTTC TRBV12-3/TRBV12-4 NA NA TRBJ2-1
CASSFPGLSEQYF TGTGCCAGCAGCTTCCCGGGACTCTCGGAGCAGTACTTC TRBV7-9 NA NA TRBJ2-7
CASSDSSGDETQYF TGTGCCAGCAGTGATTCTAGCGGGGATGAGACCCAGTACTTC TRBV25-1 TRBD2 NA TRBJ2-5
CASSLGVQDSKETQYF TGTGCCAGCAGCTTAGGTGTACAGGACAGTAAAGAGACCCAGTACTTC TRBV11-3 NA NA TRBJ2-5
CAWSVLGGTKNIQYF TGTGCCTGGAGTGTACTGGGGGGAACCAAAAACATTCAGTACTTC TRBV30 NA NA TRBJ2-4
CSVEPYTEAFF TGCAGTGTTGAGCCGTACACTGAAGCTTTCTTT TRBV20-1 NA NA TRBJ1-1
CSVAEQGAGEQYF TGCAGCGTGGCGGAACAGGGGGCAGGCGAGCAGTACTTC TRBV29-1 TRBD1 NA TRBJ2-7
CASSSLAGQSYEQYF TGTGCCAGCAGCAGCCTAGCGGGACAATCCTACGAGCAGTACTTC TRBV5-4 TRBD2 NA TRBJ2-7
CASRVMTGTDTGELFF TGTGCCAGCAGAGTTATGACAGGGACTGACACCGGGGAGCTGTTTTTT TRBV6-6 NA NA TRBJ2-2
CASSDGAGAMGNEQFF TGCGCCAGCAGTGATGGAGCGGGAGCTATGGGTAATGAGCAGTTCTTC TRBV10-1 TRBD2 NA TRBJ2-1
CASSQDSGYEQYF TGCGCCAGCAGCCAAGATTCGGGTTACGAGCAGTACTTC TRBV4-3 NA NA TRBJ2-7
CASSVSVANTGELFF TGTGCCAGCAGCGTCTCGGTCGCGAACACCGGGGAGCTGTTTTTT TRBV9 NA NA TRBJ2-2
CASSLVTGQETQYF TGCGCCAGCAGCTTGGTCACGGGTCAAGAGACCCAGTACTTC TRBV5-1 NA NA TRBJ2-5
CASSIAGGNQPQHF TGTGCCAGTAGTATTGCGGGAGGCAATCAGCCCCAGCATTTT TRBV19 NA NA TRBJ1-5
CATSGGLLAGGYEQYF TGTGCCACCAGCGGGGGACTCCTAGCGGGAGGGTACGAGCAGTACTTC TRBV15 TRBD2 NA TRBJ2-7
CASSFPGLHFF TGTGCCAGCAGTTTCCCTGGACTCCATTTCTTT TRBV12-3/TRBV12-4 NA NA TRBJ1-1